The clone carrying this T cell receptor (beta chain) appeared once. The antigen remains unidentified. The data were obtained in a study of T cell responses to AZD1222 COVID-19 vaccine. Whole-study findings and limits: White British donors predominated, females outnumbered males, and clonal diversity was possibly underestimated.

The CDR3 loop spans 13 amino acids. Germline V gene sequence: CDR1 SGHTA, CDR2 FQGNSA. Trimming pared 0 bases from V and 14 bases from J, leaving 16 bases between. Timing groups of about 4 and about 12 weeks for second doses were pooled. Measured with immunoSEQ multiplex PCR; TCRdb has only the in-frame clones, and not every one. The sample lists 90,000 to 150,000 clones; 75% to 90% were seen once. The J gene is TRBJ1-2, the V gene TRBV7-2; D is unclear. The receptor comes from an adult who received the AZD1222 COVID-19 vaccine. The sample consisted of peripheral blood, taken 28 days after the second AZD1222 dose. The CDR3 here is CASSLALQARVTF. Here the CDR3 DNA reads TGTGCCAGCAGCTTAGCGCTCCAGGCTAGGGTGACCTTC.